This TCR beta chain was observed in a study of CD8 T cells in Susac syndrome. Regarding the study as a whole: When the CD4+ T cell repertoires of patients with Susac syndrome were examined, they did not show any clonal expansion.

Negative isolation yielded CD8+ and CD4+ T cells; FACS enriched TEMRA cells. CDR3 size: 16 residues. Germline CDR1 is SGHAT and CDR2 is FQDESV (reference sequence). Losses at the gene ends were 4 bases for V and 5 bases for J; bases not matched to a gene: 11. As for this clonotype: Antigen unknown.

An input of roughly 0.45 to 1 ug of RNA was subjected to reverse transcription using random hexamers. immunoSEQ multiplex PCR amplified TCR beta CDR3 across 54 Vbeta, 13 Jbeta. A single record per CDR3 protein comes from TCRdb applying MiXCR to the immunoSEQ multiplex PCR reads. The sample holds about 71,000 distinct CDR3 sequences, roughly 93% seen once. Sequenced input: CD4+ T cells from PBMCs. This clonotype originated in a human donor with Susac syndrome. This chain links TRBV11-1 with TRBJ2-1, with 7 bases that match TRBD2. This CDR3 reads CASSSGIWGTNNEQFF. CDR3 bases: TGTGCCAGCAGCTCTGGAATATGGGGGACTAACAATGAGCAGTTCTTC.